This T cell receptor beta chain stems from a study of Ad26.COV2.S vaccination and SARS-CoV-2 variants. Study as a whole: Sample donor was a member of the COV1001 Ad26.COV2.S trial arm. Ad26.COV2.S shots went into the muscle once or twice, 56 days apart.

With regard to this clone: Its cognate antigen is unknown.

The repertoire was sequenced with immunoSEQ multiplex PCR; TCRdb's copy has only in-frame clones and lacks some. This sample yields hundreds of thousands of clones, of which roughly 84% are seen a single time; around 3.6% belongs to the top ten. With 1 base clipped from V and 3 bases from J, the junction kept 3 bases outside the gene matches. The germline V gene has CDR1 SGHTA and CDR2 FQGTGA. The CDR3 sequence is 16 residues long. Treatment noted: approximately 18 received Ad26.COV2.S at low or high dose, single or two shots; several received placebo; per-sample allocation not given. Samples came from day 63 after the first vaccine or placebo injection. Findings of the study overall: A substantial breadth of spike-specific CD8+ and CD4+ T cell responses after vaccination has been reported. Across vaccine and placebo recipients, the breadth of non-spike TCRs was similar.

This receptor was obtained from a person aged 18-65 years who received the Ad26.COV2.S COVID-19 vaccine or a placebo. V and J are TRBV7-3 and TRBJ2-1, with 10 bases that match TRBD2. The sample consisted of peripheral blood, taken in a trial of Ad26.COV2.S vaccine versus placebo. The CDR3 DNA sequence: TGTGCCAGCAGCTTAAAACCTAGCGGGGGCTACAATGAGCAGTTCTTC. It encodes CASSLKPSGGYNEQFF.